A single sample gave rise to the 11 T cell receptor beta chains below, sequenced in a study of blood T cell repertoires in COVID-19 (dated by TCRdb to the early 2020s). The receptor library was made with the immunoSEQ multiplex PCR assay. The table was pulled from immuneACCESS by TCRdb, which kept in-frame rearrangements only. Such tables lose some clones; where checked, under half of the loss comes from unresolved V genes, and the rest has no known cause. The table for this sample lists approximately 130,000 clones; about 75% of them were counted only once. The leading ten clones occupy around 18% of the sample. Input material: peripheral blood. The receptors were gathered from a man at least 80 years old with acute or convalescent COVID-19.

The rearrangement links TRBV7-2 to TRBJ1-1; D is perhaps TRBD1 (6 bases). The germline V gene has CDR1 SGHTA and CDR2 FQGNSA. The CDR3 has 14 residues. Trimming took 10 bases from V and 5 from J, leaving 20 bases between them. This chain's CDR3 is CANSVQGSGTEAFF. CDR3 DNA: TGTGCCAACTCTGTACAGGGTTCGGGGACTGAAGCTTTCTTT.

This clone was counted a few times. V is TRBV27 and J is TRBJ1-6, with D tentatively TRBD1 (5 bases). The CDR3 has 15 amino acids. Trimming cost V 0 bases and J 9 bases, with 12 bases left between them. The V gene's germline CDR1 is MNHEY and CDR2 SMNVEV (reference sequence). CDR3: CASSLSGGSGSPLHF. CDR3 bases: TGTGCCAGCAGTTTATCGGGGGGTTCGGGTTCACCCCTCCACTTT.

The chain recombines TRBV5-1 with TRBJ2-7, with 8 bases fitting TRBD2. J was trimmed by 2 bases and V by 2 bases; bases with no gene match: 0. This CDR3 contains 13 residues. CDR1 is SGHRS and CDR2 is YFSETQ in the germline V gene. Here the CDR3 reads CASSFSGAYEQYF. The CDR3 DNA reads TGCGCCAGCAGCTTTAGCGGGGCCTACGAGCAGTACTTC.

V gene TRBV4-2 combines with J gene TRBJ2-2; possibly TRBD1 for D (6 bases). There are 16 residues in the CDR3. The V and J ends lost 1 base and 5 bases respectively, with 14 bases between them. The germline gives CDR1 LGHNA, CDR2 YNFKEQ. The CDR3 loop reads CASSQVMGAWTGELFF. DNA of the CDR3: TGTGCCAGCAGCCAAGTTATGGGGGCGTGGACCGGGGAGCTGTTTTTT.

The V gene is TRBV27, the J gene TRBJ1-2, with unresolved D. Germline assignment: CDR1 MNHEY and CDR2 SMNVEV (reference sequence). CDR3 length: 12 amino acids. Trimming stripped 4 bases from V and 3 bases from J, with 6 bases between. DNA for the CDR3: TGTGCCAGCAGTTCCCCGGACTATGGCTACACCTTC. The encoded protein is CASSSPDYGYTF.

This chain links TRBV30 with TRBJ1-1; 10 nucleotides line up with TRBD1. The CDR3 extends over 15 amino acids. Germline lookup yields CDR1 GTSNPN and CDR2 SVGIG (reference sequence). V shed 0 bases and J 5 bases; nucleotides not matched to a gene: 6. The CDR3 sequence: CAWSVRGQGRTEAFF. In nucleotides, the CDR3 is TGTGCCTGGAGTGTAAGGGGACAGGGGCGGACTGAAGCTTTCTTT.

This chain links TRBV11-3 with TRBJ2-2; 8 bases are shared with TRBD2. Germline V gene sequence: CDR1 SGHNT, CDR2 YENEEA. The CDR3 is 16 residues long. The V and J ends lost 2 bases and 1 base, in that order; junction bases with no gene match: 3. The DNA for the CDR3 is TGTGCCAGCAGCTTACGGGGGACTAGGAACACCGGGGAGCTGTTTTTT. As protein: CASSLRGTRNTGELFF.

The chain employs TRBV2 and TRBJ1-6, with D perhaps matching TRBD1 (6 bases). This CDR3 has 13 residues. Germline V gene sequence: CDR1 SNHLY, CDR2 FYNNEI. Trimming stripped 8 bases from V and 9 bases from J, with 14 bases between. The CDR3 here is CASRDTPLSPLHF. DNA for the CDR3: TGTGCCAGCCGGGACACCCCTCTTTCACCCCTCCACTTT.

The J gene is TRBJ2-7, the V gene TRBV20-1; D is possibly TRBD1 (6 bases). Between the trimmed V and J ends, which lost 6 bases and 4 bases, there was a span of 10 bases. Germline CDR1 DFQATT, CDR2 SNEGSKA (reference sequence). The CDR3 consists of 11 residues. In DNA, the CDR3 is TGCAGTGCGGCAGGGGAATACGAGCAGTACTTC. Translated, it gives CSAAGEYEQYF.

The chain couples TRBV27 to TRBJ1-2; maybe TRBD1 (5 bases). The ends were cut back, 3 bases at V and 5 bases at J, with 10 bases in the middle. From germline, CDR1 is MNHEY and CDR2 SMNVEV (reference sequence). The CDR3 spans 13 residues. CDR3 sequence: CASSFRAGYGYTF. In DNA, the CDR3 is TGTGCCAGCAGTTTCAGGGCGGGGTATGGCTACACCTTC.

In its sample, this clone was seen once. CDR3 bases: TGTGCCAGCTCACCGTGGGACTCTGTGTTATCTGGCTACACCTTC. Translation: CASSPWDSVLSGYTF. This sequence joins TRBV18 and TRBJ1-2, with D perhaps TRBD1 (5 bases). The CDR3 runs 15 residues. Germline CDR1 KGHSH, CDR2 LQKENI. Trimming removed 3 bases at V and 7 bases at J, with 18 bases between.